One sample yielded the 3 T cell receptor beta chains listed below, sequenced in a study of T cells after yellow fever vaccination. TCRdb ran MiXCR on the 5' RACE reads and lists one entry per CDR3 protein. The table has around 310,000 distinct CDR3 sequences, approximately 4.2% seen once; the top ten hold approximately 25%. The specimen was PBMCs, collected 5 days after the yellow fever booster vaccination. The receptors were sampled from a man aged 18-30 years who received the YFV17D yellow fever vaccine.

This chain joins TRBV10-2 and TRBJ2-5, with 8 positions matching TRBD1. Trimming cost V 9 bases and J 1 base; bases outside gene matches: 4. CDR1 is WSHSY, CDR2 SAAADI, per germline. The CDR3 sequence is 13 residues long. CDR3: CASKGQAQETQYF. The CDR3 nucleotides are TGCGCCAGTAAGGGACAGGCCCAAGAGACCCAGTACTTC.

There are a few counts of this clonotype. This rearrangement joins TRBV20-1 to TRBJ2-1; TRBD2 aligns across 10 bases. Trimming at V came to 1 base and at J to 3 bases, leaving 3 bases not matched to a gene. Germline V gene lookup returns CDR1 DFQATT and CDR2 SNEGSKA (reference sequence). The CDR3 contains 15 residues. The CDR3 region has the DNA TGCAGTGCTAGAGGAGTAGCGGGGGGCTACAATGAGCAGTTCTTC. It translates to CSARGVAGGYNEQFF.

This clonotype was detected ten times or more. V usage is TRBV7-9 and J usage is TRBJ2-3; TRBD1 matches at 8 bases. Per the germline V gene, CDR1 is SEHNR and CDR2 is FQNEAQ (reference sequence). CDR3 size: 16 residues. V trimming: 5 bases; J trimming: 0 bases; junction bases outside the gene matches: 7. The CDR3 DNA reads TGTGCCAGCAGCCCCCGGACAGGGCCTAGCACAGATACGCAGTATTTT. Protein sequence: CASSPRTGPSTDTQYF.